This entry features one T cell receptor beta chain sequence. This receptor's antigen is unknown. The library came from 5' RACE. Each TCR library was prepared from around 3.5 ug of total RNA. For each sample, cDNA synthesis with SMARTScribe reverse transcriptase was split into eight separate reactions. During cDNA synthesis, template switching was used to introduce unique molecular identifiers that contained a 6-nucleotide sample barcode. TCRalpha and TCRbeta cDNA was amplified by two nested PCRs of around 16 and 10 cycles, with bead purification after each PCR. Before amplification, the cDNA was treated with uracil DNA-glycosylase and purified using the QIAquick PCR purification kit. The second PCR was the step at which Illumina TruSeq-compatible adapters and sample-specific barcodes were added. TapeStation and Qubit were used to check library quality and concentration, and 5 ng of each library was pooled. Pooled libraries were sequenced on an Illumina HiSeq2500 single-index Rapid Run with 2 x 100 bp reads and custom sequencing primers. On the study's bioinformatics: PCR and sequencing errors were corrected by UMI-based consensus assembly using MiGEC version 1.2.6. V(D)J alignment, clonotype assembly and CDR3 extraction were performed with MiXCR version 2.1.1. Gene usage, clonotype sharing and MAIT/NKT TCR abundance were normalised by analysing the top 1000, 10 000 and 20 000 clonotypes per sample. Diversity was computed as the inverse Simpson index with the vegan R package after downsampling to 27 000 UMIs. Paired Mann-Whitney U tests on discordant twin pairs were used, with Benjamini-Hochberg multiple-testing correction. TCRdb reprocessed the reads and lists each CDR3 protein sequence as a single entry, with no DNA. TCRdb, not the authors, supplied the V and J calls. The sample table on file contains about 210,000 distinct CDR3 sequences. The ten largest clonotypes hold approximately 1.6% of the sample.

The sample originates from a study of monozygotic twins with inflammatory bowel disease (dated by TCRdb to the late 2010s). With regard to the full study: The complete study included 28 monozygotic twin pairs: 19 IBD-discordant Danish pairs and nine German pairs, of which four were IBD-concordant and five were IBD-discordant. The search for disease-associated traits relied mainly on comparing, within discordant pairs, IBD patients with their genetically identical healthy co-twins. Each individual had, on average, about 151 000 unique TCRalpha sequences and 181 000 unique TCRbeta sequences available for analysis. Points the paper makes about the study in general: Different T cell subtypes could not be distinguished in the analysis. IBD patients had lower TCRbeta repertoire diversity, measured by the inverse Simpson index, than their healthy co-twins. Because patients were on differing immunosuppressive treatments, the repertoires may have picked up extra background noise and inter-individual variability. Repertoire similarity did not differ between concordant and discordant twins, possibly due to limited statistical power. IBD patients shared fewer clonotypes with other individuals than healthy twins did, most markedly in patients showing signs of disease activity. The results gave no support for a single strong signal or clonotype linked to IBD.

From each donor, a roughly 2.6 ml peripheral blood sample was collected into PAXgene tubes and stored at -80 degrees C. Without T cell sorting, total RNA was isolated from whole blood using the PAXgene blood miRNA kit on an automated QIAcube. Deep TCRalpha and TCRbeta repertoire profiling with unique molecular barcoding was performed on peripheral blood of monozygotic twin pairs concordant or discordant for inflammatory bowel disease. Smoking habits were recorded for all twin pairs, and each individual was classified as a current, former or never smoker. Including the terminal cysteine and phenylalanine, the CDR3 comprises 16 residues. No DNA has been recorded.

The rearrangement joined TRBV12-3 or TRBV12-4 to TRBJ2-5; as DNA is missing, the TRBD2 call by TCRdb cannot be tested. Sequenced sample: blood. The TCR comes from a human donor with ulcerative colitis or Crohn's disease, or a healthy co-twin of an affected twin (not recorded which). The CDR3 protein: CASSFLSSGGWETQYF.